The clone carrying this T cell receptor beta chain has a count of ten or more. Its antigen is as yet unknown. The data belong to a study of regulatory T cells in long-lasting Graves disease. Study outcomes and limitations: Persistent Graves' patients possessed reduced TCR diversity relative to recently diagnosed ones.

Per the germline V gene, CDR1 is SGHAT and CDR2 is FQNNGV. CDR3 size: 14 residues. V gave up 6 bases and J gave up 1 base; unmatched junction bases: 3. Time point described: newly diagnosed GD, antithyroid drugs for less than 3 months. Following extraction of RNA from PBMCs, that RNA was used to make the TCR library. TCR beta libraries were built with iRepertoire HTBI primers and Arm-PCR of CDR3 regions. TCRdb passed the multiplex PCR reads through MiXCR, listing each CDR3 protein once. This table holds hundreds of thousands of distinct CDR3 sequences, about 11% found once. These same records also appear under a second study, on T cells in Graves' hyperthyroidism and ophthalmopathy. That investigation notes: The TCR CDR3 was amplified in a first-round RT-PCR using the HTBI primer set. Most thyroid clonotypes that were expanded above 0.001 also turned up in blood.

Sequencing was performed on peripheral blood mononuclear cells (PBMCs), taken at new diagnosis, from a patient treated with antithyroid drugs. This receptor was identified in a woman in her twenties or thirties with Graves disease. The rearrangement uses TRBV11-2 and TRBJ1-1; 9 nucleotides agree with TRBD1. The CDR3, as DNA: TGTGCCAGCAGACAGGGGGCGGCGAACACTGAAGCTTTCTTT. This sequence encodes CASRQGAANTEAFF.